This T cell receptor beta chain was obtained from a study of cytomegalovirus exposure and HLA in healthy donors. Between the trimmed V and J ends, which lost 4 bases and 2 bases, there was a span of 16 bases. CDR1 is GTSNPN, CDR2 SVGIG, per germline (reference sequence). CDR3 size: 15 residues. Primers included in the PCR were 60 Vbeta and 13 Jbeta primers. Sequencing was performed with immunoSEQ multiplex PCR; in TCRdb, only in-frame clones are kept and a portion is missing. The data include some 200,000 clones; the top ten clones carry 0.9% to 1.4%. This TCR was recovered from a girl between 2 and 10 years old in good health and CMV-seropositive. Sequencing was done on a sample of PBMCs. The chain employs TRBV30 and TRBJ2-3; tentatively, D is TRBD1 (6 bases). DNA of the CDR3: TGTGCCTGGAACATGGGGTGGGACATCACAGATACGCAGTATTTT. Protein sequence: CAWNMGWDITDTQYF.